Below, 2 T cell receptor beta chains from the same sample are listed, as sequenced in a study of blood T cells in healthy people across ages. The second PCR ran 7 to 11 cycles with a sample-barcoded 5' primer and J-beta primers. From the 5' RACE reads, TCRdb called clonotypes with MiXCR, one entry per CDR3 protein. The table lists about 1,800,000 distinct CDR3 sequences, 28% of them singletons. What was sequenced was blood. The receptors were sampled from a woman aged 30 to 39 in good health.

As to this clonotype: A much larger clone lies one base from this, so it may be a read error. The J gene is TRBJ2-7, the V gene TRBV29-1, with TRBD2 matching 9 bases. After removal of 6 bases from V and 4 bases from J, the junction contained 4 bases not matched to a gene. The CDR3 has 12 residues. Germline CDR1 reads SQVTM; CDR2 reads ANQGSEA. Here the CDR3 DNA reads TGCAGCGTCACGACTAGCGGTTACGAGCAGTACTTC. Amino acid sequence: CSVTTSGYEQYF.

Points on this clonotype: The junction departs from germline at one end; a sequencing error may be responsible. The CDR3 spells CVSSPDGYGYTF. CDR3 DNA: TGTGTCAGCAGCCCGGACGGCTATGGCTACACCTTC. V gene TRBV11-1 combines with J gene TRBJ1-2; D unclear. The germline V gene has CDR1 SGHAT and CDR2 FQDESV (reference sequence). The CDR3 runs 12 residues. Using reference TRBV11-1 and TRBJ1-2 for the parts outside the CDR3, the full variable domain is EAEVAQSPRYKITEKSQAVAFWCDPISGHATLYWYRQILGQGPELLVQFQDESVVDDSQLPKDRFSAERLKGVDSTLKIQPAELGDSAMYLCVSSPDGYGYTFGSGTRLTVV.